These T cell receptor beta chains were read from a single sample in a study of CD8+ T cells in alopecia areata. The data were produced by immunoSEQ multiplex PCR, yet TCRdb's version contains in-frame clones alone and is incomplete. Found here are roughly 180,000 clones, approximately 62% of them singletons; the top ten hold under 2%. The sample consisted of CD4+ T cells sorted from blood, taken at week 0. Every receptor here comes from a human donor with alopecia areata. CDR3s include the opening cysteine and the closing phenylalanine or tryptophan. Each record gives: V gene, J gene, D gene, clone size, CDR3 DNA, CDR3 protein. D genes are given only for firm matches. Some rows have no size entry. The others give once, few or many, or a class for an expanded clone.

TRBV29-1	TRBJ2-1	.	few	TGCAGCGTTCGGACGGGGGCGAATGAGCAGTTCTTC	CSVRTGANEQFF
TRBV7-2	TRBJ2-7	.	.	TGTGCCAGCAGCTTAGTCCAATCGGCCCGCGAGCAGTACTTC	CASSLVQSAREQYF
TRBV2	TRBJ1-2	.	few	TGTGCCAGCAGTCTGGTAGTAGGCTATGGCTACACCTTC	CASSLVVGYGYTF
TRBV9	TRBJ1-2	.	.	TGTGCCAGCAGCAGCGGGCCGCAGGATGGCTACACCTTC	CASSSGPQDGYTF
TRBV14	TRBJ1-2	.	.	TGTGCCAGCAGCCAAAACAGGGTAACCTATGGCTACACCTTC	CASSQNRVTYGYTF
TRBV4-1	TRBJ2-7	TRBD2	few	TGCGCCAGCAGCACCGGGACTAGCGTGTACGAGCAGTACTTC	CASSTGTSVYEQYF
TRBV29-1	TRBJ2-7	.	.	TGCAGCGTTGAAGGGGCGGGCGGCCAGGGGAACTACGAGCAGTACTTC	CSVEGAGGQGNYEQYF
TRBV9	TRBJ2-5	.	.	TGTGCCAGCAGCGCCAACGGGGGACCCTCGCGGACCCAGTACTTC	CASSANGGPSRTQYF
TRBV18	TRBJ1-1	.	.	TGTGCCAGCTCACCAGCAGGAGGGGCGTCGGCTTTCTTT	CASSPAGGASAFF
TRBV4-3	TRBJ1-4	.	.	TGCGCCAGCAGCCAAGATCGTCAGGAAAAACTGTTTTTT	CASSQDRQEKLFF
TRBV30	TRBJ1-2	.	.	TGTGCCTGGAGACGAGGGGGTTATGGCTACACCTTC	CAWRRGGYGYTF
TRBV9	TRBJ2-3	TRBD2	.	TGTGCCAGCAGCGAGACTAGCCCAGATACGCAGTATTTT	CASSETSPDTQYF
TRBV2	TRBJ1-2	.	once	TGTGCCACCCCAGGGGGCTACACCTTC	CATPGGYTF
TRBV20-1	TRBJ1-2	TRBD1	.	TGCAGTGCTGGGGACAGAGATGGCTACACCTTC	CSAGDRDGYTF
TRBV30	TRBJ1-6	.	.	TGTGCCTGGAGTGGAGGGATCGGCAATTCACCCCTCCACTTT	CAWSGGIGNSPLHF
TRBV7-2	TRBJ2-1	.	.	TGTGCCAGCAGCCCGATAGGGGGGGGCCCGAATGAGCAGTTCTTC	CASSPIGGGPNEQFF
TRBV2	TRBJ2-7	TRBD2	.	TGTGCCAGCAGTGAAGGGTCTGGACTAGCGAATCTACGAGGGCAGTACTTC	CASSEGSGLANLRGQYF
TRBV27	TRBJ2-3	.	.	TGTGCCAGCAGTCCCCAGGTCCCCCGGGATACGCAGTATTTT	CASSPQVPRDTQYF
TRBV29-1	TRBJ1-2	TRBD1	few	TGCAGCGTAGGGGGCTGGATCGGTGGCTACACCTTC	CSVGGWIGGYTF
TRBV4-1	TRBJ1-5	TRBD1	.	TGCGCCAGCAGCCAAGGACAGGGGGGGCACAATCAGCCCCAGCATTTT	CASSQGQGGHNQPQHF
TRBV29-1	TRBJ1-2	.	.	TGCAGCGTTGATGACCTTAACTATGGCTACACCTTC	CSVDDLNYGYTF
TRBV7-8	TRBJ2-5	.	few	TGTGCCAGCAGCTCGCGGCCGGAAGAGACCCAGTACTTC	CASSSRPEETQYF
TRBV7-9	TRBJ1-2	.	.	TGTGCCAGCAGCGGGGGTACGAGAGGCTACACCTTC	CASSGGTRGYTF
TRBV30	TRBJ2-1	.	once	TGTGCCTGGCAGGCGGGAATGACAGGGTCAGGCAATGAGCAGTTCTTC	CAWQAGMTGSGNEQFF
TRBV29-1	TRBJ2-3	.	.	TGCAGCGTTATCGAGCGTACAGATACGCAGTATTTT	CSVIERTDTQYF
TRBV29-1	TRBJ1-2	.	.	TGCAGCGTTGAAAAACCGGGCGTCTATGGCTACACCTTC	CSVEKPGVYGYTF
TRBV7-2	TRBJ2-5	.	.	TGTGCCAGCAGTAAGAATACTCAAGAGACCCAGTACTTC	CASSKNTQETQYF
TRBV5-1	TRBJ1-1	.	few	TGCGCCAGCAGCCAAGGGGTCCCTGGACTACACACTGAAGCTTTCTTT	CASSQGVPGLHTEAFF
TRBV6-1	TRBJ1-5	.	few	TGTGCCAGCAGTGAAAATCAGCCCCAGCATTTT	CASSENQPQHF
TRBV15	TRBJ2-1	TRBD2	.	TGTGCCACCAGCAAAGACTCCCTAGCGGGGGGAAACAATGAGCAGTTCTTC	CATSKDSLAGGNNEQFF
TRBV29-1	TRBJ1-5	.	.	TGCAGCGTTGGAGCAGGGGTCAATCAGCCCCAGCATTTT	CSVGAGVNQPQHF